This entry describes one T cell receptor (beta chain). The CDR3 runs to 16 residues. Germline V gene lookup returns CDR1 LGHDT and CDR2 YNNKEL (reference sequence). The trim removed 1 base at V and 6 bases at J, leaving 11 bases unmatched. As originally analysed: Reference gene primer amplification yielded estimated nucleated cell counts. Data came from immunoSEQ multiplex PCR; TCRdb stores just in-frame clones and leaves some out. For V, J and clone size, that table is used; D and trimming come from the DNA. The data show fewer than 70,000 clones, 88% seen once. These data are taken from a study of blood T cell repertoires in COVID-19.

The source of this sequence is a human donor in a cohort sampled during active COVID-19. The specimen sequenced was peripheral blood. The chain links TRBV3-1 (or the pseudogene TRBV3-2) to TRBJ1-2, with 7 positions matching TRBD1. For the CDR3, the DNA is TGTGCCAGCAGCCAAGTTTGGGCAGGGGGAAAGGATGGCTACACCTTC. Its translation is CASSQVWAGGKDGYTF.